This T cell receptor beta chain emerged from a study of CD8 T cells in Susac syndrome. An amount of RNA that ranged from about 0.45 to 1 ug was reverse transcribed with random hexamers. TCRdb ran MiXCR on the immunoSEQ multiplex PCR reads and lists one entry per CDR3 protein. The top ten clones hold over 0.065% of a sample with approximately 120,000 distinct CDR3 sequences, about 94% of them seen once. Trimming took 9 bases from V and 4 from J, leaving 13 bases between them. The CDR3 has 13 residues. The receptor was isolated from a human donor in good health. Sequencing was performed on CD4+ T cells from PBMCs. This chain links TRBV12-3 or TRBV12-4 with TRBJ1-5; possible D gene TRBD1, 6 bases. CDR3 protein: CASTGLWNQPQHF. For the CDR3, the DNA is TGTGCCAGTACAGGGTTGTGGAATCAGCCCCAGCATTTT.